These T cell receptor beta chains were read from a single sample in a study of post-analysis software for immune sequencing data. TCRdb recomputed calls from the PCR reads with MiXCR, one row per CDR3 protein. The data show more than 350,000 distinct CDR3 sequences, about 39% seen once. Sequencing was performed on blood. Source of these receptors: a girl aged 2-10 years with multiple sclerosis. The CDR3 runs from the conserved cysteine through the conserved F or W. The D gene is left open where the match is weak. Rows give clone size only sometimes, using once, few, many, or a class for an expanded clone.

d_gene	abundance	v_gene	j_gene	CDR3aa	CDR3nt
TRBD2	once	TRBV10-3	TRBJ2-1	CAITRTSGSNEQFF	TGTGCCATCACCAGGACTAGCGGGTCAAATGAGCAGTTCTTC
TRBD2	few	TRBV28	TRBJ2-7	CATPVLAGESYEQYF	TGTGCCACCCCGGTACTAGCGGGGGAGTCCTACGAGCAGTACTTC
.	.	TRBV18	TRBJ2-1	CASSPLGAEQFF	TGTGCCAGCTCACCACTAGGGGCTGAGCAGTTCTTC
.	few	TRBV12-3/TRBV12-4	TRBJ2-1	CASSLSTNNEQFF	TGTGCCAGCAGTTTATCGACCAACAATGAGCAGTTCTTC
TRBD1	few	TRBV29-1	TRBJ1-2	CSVYEPGQGYGYTF	TGCAGCGTTTATGAACCGGGACAGGGTTATGGCTACACCTTC
.	.	TRBV20-1	TRBJ2-1	CSTSGWGPPTYNEQFF	TGCAGTACCTCCGGTTGGGGCCCGCCTACCTACAATGAGCAGTTCTTC
.	.	TRBV5-1	TRBJ1-5	CASSLESGNHQPQHF	TGCGCCAGCAGCTTGGAGTCAGGGAACCATCAGCCCCAGCATTTT
.	few	TRBV7-2	TRBJ1-2	CASSFRGRADGYTF	TGTGCCAGCAGCTTTCGGGGGCGCGCGGATGGCTACACCTTC
TRBD1	few	TRBV3-1	TRBJ1-2	CASSPGTDSYGYTF	TGTGCCAGCAGCCCTGGGACAGACTCTTATGGCTACACCTTC
TRBD1	.	TRBV27	TRBJ2-7	CASTPPGTGDYEQYF	TGTGCCAGCACTCCTCCCGGGACAGGGGACTACGAGCAGTACTTC
.	few	TRBV12-3/TRBV12-4	TRBJ2-1	CASRRLAEFAYNEQFF	TGTGCCAGCAGGCGGTTAGCAGAGTTCGCCTACAATGAGCAGTTCTTC
TRBD1	.	TRBV5-4	TRBJ2-1	CASSGPGQGYNEQFF	TGTGCCAGCAGCGGACCGGGACAGGGGTACAATGAGCAGTTCTTC
.	.	TRBV14	TRBJ1-2	CASSQGSGNYGYTF	TGTGCCAGCAGCCAAGGCTCAGGGAACTATGGCTACACCTTC
.	.	TRBV5-1	TRBJ2-3	CASSPRFGTDTQYF	TGCGCCAGCAGCCCCCGGTTTGGCACAGATACGCAGTATTTT
TRBD2	.	TRBV5-1	TRBJ2-1	CASSLVRGGAHNEQFF	TGCGCCAGCAGCTTGGTCCGGGGGGGCGCCCACAATGAGCAGTTCTTC
.	.	TRBV7-9	TRBJ2-5	CASSLSSGAETQYF	TGTGCCAGCAGCCTAAGTTCAGGGGCGGAGACCCAGTACTTC
.	.	TRBV9	TRBJ1-1	CASSAPLGRNTEAFF	TGTGCCAGCAGCGCCCCGTTGGGTAGGAACACTGAAGCTTTCTTT
.	.	TRBV28	TRBJ1-1	CASSPPTGRGAEAFF	TGTGCCAGCAGTCCCCCTACGGGGAGGGGCGCTGAAGCTTTCTTT
TRBD2	few	TRBV20-1	TRBJ2-3	CSARGLAGRDTQYF	TGCAGTGCTAGGGGGCTAGCGGGGAGAGATACGCAGTATTTT
TRBD1	.	TRBV12-3/TRBV12-4	TRBJ2-1	CASRPTGGYNEQFF	TGTGCCAGCAGACCGACAGGGGGGTACAATGAGCAGTTCTTC
TRBD2	many	TRBV7-3	TRBJ2-1	CASSFTGTSGGFTYNEQFF	TGTGCCAGCAGCTTCACCGGGACTAGCGGGGGGTTTACCTACAATGAGCAGTTCTTC
.	few	TRBV3-1	TRBJ2-7	CASSPGRGAYYEQYF	TGTGCCAGCAGCCCTGGGCGGGGAGCTTACTACGAGCAGTACTTC
.	.	TRBV7-7	TRBJ2-1	CASSLDVVGTHNEQFF	TGTGCTAGCAGCTTAGACGTTGTCGGGACACACAATGAGCAGTTCTTC
TRBD1	.	TRBV20-1	TRBJ2-7	CSAQRQRQGIHEQYF	TGCAGTGCTCAGAGACAGAGACAGGGAATCCACGAGCAGTACTTC
TRBD1	few	TRBV29-1	TRBJ1-3	CSGGGGTVGNTIYF	TGCAGCGGAGGAGGGGGCACGGTGGGAAACACCATATATTTT
TRBD1	.	TRBV12-3/TRBV12-4	TRBJ1-2	CASSLALMGQTNYGYTF	TGTGCCAGCAGTTTAGCGCTTATGGGACAGACTAACTATGGCTACACCTTC
.	.	TRBV29-1	TRBJ1-2	CSVVGVTNYGYTF	TGCAGCGTTGTTGGCGTAACTAACTATGGCTACACCTTC
TRBD1	.	TRBV5-1	TRBJ1-5	CASSLGTGSNQPQHF	TGCGCCAGCAGCTTGGGGACAGGGTCAAATCAGCCCCAGCATTTT
.	.	TRBV7-8	TRBJ2-1	CASSLRLSEQFF	TGTGCCAGCAGCTTAAGACTCTCTGAGCAGTTCTTC
.	.	TRBV6-1	TRBJ2-1	CASGETQFF	TGTGCCAGTGGGGAGACCCAGTTCTTC
TRBD2	few	TRBV27	TRBJ2-1	CASSFLAGGPGSYNEQFF	TGTGCCAGCAGTTTTCTAGCGGGGGGGCCCGGCTCCTACAATGAGCAGTTCTTC
.	.	TRBV7-2	TRBJ2-7	CASSLVHVDSYEQYF	TGTGCCAGCAGCTTAGTACACGTCGATTCCTACGAGCAGTACTTC
TRBD2	.	TRBV5-1	TRBJ2-3	CASSLYGTSGGTDTQYF	TGCGCCAGCAGCTTGTACGGGACTAGCGGGGGAACAGATACGCAGTATTTT
TRBD1	few	TRBV7-2	TRBJ1-4	CASTRDRNEKLFF	TGTGCCAGCACCCGGGACAGGAATGAAAAACTGTTTTTT
.	many	TRBV5-1	TRBJ2-7	CASSLRTVSYEQYF	TGCGCCAGCAGCCTAAGGACAGTGTCCTACGAGCAGTACTTC
TRBD2	.	TRBV6-1	TRBJ2-2	CASSEGLAGNTGELFF	TGTGCCAGCAGTGAAGGACTAGCGGGGAACACCGGGGAGCTGTTTTTT
TRBD1	.	TRBV5-1	TRBJ2-7	CASNPGTGFYEQYF	TGCGCCAGCAACCCCGGGACAGGGTTCTACGAGCAGTACTTC
TRBD2	.	TRBV6-1	TRBJ2-1	CASSGRGGAYNEQVF	TGTGCCAGCAGTGGACGGGGGGGGGCCTACAATGAGCAGGTCTTC
.	.	TRBV7-8	TRBJ2-5	CASSLARPVYQETQYF	TGTGCCAGCAGCTTAGCGAGACCGGTGTACCAAGAGACCCAGTACTTC
.	once	TRBV5-1	TRBJ1-2	CASSSEGRNYGYTF	TGCGCCAGCAGCTCTGAAGGACGGAACTATGGCTACACCTTC
.	.	TRBV29-1	TRBJ2-6	CSVEEGSGANVLTF	TGCAGCGTTGAGGAGGGCTCTGGGGCCAACGTCCTGACTTTC
.	.	TRBV12-3/TRBV12-4	TRBJ2-3	CASSSPTGIDTQYF	TGTGCCAGCAGCTCCCCCACAGGGATAGATACGCAGTATTTT